This TCR beta chain was captured by sequencing in a study of spatial heterogeneity in lung cancer. Study-level background: Within raw reads, each unique TCR and UMI combination appeared on average more than ten times.

All TCR cDNA molecules were individually tagged with a unique molecular identifier. TCRdb reanalysed the 5' RACE reads using MiXCR and keeps one entry per CDR3 protein. This sample carries just over 4,000 distinct CDR3 sequences, approximately 15% of them seen once, and the ten largest clones take about two thirds. CDR1 and CDR2 from the germline V gene are GTSNPN and SVGIG (reference sequence). The V gene end was trimmed by 2 bases and the J gene end by 8 bases; junction bases not matched to a gene: 12. The CDR3 is 15 residues long. Described time point: sample taken at primary tumor resection. In each case, whole RNA from tumor, nontumor lung or frozen PBMC was sequenced unsorted. The donors comprised 60 to 85 untreated early-stage non-small cell lung cancer patients. This clonotype qualifies as medium-sized.

This chain uses TRBV30 with TRBJ2-3; 8 nucleotides agree with TRBD2. This sample comprised PBMCs, obtained at surgery. The TCR was taken from a male donor with early-stage non-small cell lung cancer. The CDR3 is CAWSPGVAGWGTQYF. CDR3 nucleotides: TGTGCCTGGAGTCCCGGGGTAGCGGGATGGGGTACGCAGTATTTT.